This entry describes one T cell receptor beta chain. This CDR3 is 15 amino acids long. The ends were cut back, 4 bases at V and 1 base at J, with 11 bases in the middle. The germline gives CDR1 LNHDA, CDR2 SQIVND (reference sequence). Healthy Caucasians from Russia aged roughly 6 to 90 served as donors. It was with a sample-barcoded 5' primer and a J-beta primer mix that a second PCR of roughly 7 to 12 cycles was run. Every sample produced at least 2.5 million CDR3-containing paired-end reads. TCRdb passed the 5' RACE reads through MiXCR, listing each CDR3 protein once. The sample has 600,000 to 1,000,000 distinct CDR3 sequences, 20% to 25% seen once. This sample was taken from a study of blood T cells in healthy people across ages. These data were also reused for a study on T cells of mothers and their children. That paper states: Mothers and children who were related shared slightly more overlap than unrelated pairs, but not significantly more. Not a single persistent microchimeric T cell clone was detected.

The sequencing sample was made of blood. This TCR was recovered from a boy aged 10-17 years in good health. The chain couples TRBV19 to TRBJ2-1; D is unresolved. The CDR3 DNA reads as TGTGCCAGTAGTAAACGACTGGGTTCCTACAATGAGCAGTTCTTC. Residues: CASSKRLGSYNEQFF.